The 2 T cell receptor beta chains listed next were all sequenced from one sample in a study of blood T cell repertoires in COVID-19. Here immunoSEQ multiplex PCR was the method, and the copy in TCRdb shows in-frame clones only, minus some. The table lists 200,000 to 300,000 clones, over 75% of them singletons, with approximately 9% in the top ten. Sequencing was carried out using peripheral blood. These receptors were taken from a human donor in a cohort sampled during active COVID-19.

This clone was recorded only once. This chain connects TRBV10-2 to TRBJ2-7, with D perhaps matching TRBD1 (6 bases). The CDR3 covers 14 residues. Germline V CDR1 and CDR2: WSHSY, SAAADI. The ends were cut back, 7 bases at V and 0 bases at J, with 13 bases in the middle. The CDR3 loop is CASISTGISYEQYF. The CDR3 DNA is TGCGCCAGCATCTCGACAGGTATCTCCTACGAGCAGTACTTC.

This chain joins TRBV3-1 (or the pseudogene TRBV3-2) and TRBJ2-7, with 9 nucleotides matching TRBD2. The CDR3 is 16 amino acids. V shed 2 bases, J shed 9 bases, and the junction held 14 bases outside the gene matches. The germline gives CDR1 LGHDT, CDR2 YNNKEL (reference sequence). CDR3 protein: CASSQNFRTSVGAQYF. CDR3 in DNA: TGTGCCAGCAGCCAAAACTTTCGGACTAGCGTTGGCGCGCAGTACTTC.